Included here is one TCR beta chain sequence, with context. Its antigen is still unknown. Germline trimming cut 3 bases from V and 13 bases from J; bases unmatched to any gene: 15. Germline CDR1 SGDLS, CDR2 YYNGEE. CDR3 length: 14 residues. This sample was taken from a study of metastatic and nonmetastatic thyroid tumors. Background on the study: Peripheral blood and tumor or nodule samples from malignant and benign thyroid patients were compared.

No treatment had been given to any patient before thyroid surgery. In the original analysis: A classifier of distant metastasis in papillary thyroid cancer was built from CDR3 differences (across clinicopathological groups). TCRdb reanalyzed the PCR reads with MiXCR. These V and J calls derive from TCRdb rather than the authors' analysis. The sample lists around 4,500 clones, 34% seen once, with about 28% in the top ten. Study-level findings and limits: Benign nodules reportedly had significantly lower TCR beta diversity than malignant thyroid tumors in blood and tumor.

The clonotype originates from a male donor with papillary thyroid cancer or a benign thyroid nodule (not recorded which). Some clones in this sample may be carry-over from other donors' samples. The sequenced material came from adjacent normal tissue. V gene TRBV9 combines with J gene TRBJ1-2; TRBD1 matches at 7 bases. CDR3 nucleotides: TGTGCCAGCAGCGGACGACAGGGACCTTTTGGGTTCACCTTC. This gives the protein CASSGRQGPFGFTF.